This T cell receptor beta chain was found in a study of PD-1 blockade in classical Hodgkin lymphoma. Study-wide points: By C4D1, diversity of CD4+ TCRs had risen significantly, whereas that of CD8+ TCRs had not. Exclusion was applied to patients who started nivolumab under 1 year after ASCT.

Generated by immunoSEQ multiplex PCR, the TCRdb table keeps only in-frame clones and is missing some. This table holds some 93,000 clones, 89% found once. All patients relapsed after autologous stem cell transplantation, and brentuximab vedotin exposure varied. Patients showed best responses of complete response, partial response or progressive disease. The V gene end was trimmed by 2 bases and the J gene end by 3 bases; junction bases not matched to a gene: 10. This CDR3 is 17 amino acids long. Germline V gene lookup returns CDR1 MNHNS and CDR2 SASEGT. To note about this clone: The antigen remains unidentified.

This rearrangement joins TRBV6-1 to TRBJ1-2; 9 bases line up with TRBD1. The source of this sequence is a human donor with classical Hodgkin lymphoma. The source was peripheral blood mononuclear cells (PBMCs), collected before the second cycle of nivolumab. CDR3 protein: CASSESTGGQYYYGYTF. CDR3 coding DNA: TGTGCCAGCAGTGAATCGACAGGGGGGCAGTACTACTATGGCTACACCTTC.